This TCR beta chain was recorded in a study of control samples from healthy donors and cancer patients. Profiling relied on immunoSEQ multiplex PCR, and the TCRdb table lists in-frame clones only, not all of them. The table has about 94,000 clones, about nine tenths seen once. The germline V and J ends were trimmed by 0 bases and 1 base, with 9 bases remaining between them. This CDR3 comprises 15 residues. Germline CDR1 KGHSH, CDR2 LQKENI. The V call is TRBV18, the J call TRBJ1-1; a weak D match, TRBD1 (6 bases). This sequence was found in a woman aged 18-30 years in good health. The specimen was blood. The CDR3 region has the DNA TGTGCCAGCTCACCACCAGGGGGGACGAACACTGAAGCTTTCTTT. Translating it yields CASSPPGGTNTEAFF.